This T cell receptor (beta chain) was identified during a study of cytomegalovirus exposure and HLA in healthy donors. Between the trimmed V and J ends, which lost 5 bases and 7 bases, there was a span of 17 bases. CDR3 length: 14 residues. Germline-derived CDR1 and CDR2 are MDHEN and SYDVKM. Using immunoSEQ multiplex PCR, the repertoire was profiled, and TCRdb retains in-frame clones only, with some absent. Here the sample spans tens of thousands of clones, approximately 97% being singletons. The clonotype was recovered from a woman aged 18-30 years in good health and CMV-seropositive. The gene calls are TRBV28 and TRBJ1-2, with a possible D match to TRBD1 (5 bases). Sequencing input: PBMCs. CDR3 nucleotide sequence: TGTGCCAGCAGTAAACGACGGGACTTTACTGGCTACACCTTC. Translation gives CASSKRRDFTGYTF.